Listed below are T cell receptor beta chains from one sample, sequenced in a study of T cell responses to AZD1222 COVID-19 vaccine. Only in-frame clones appear in the TCRdb table, and some are missing; sequencing was by immunoSEQ multiplex PCR. Of over 95,000 clones in the sample, approximately 90% are singletons; the top ten hold over 3.5%. Specimen: peripheral blood, collected on day 0 of AZD1222 vaccination. The source of these receptors is an adult in good health. Both conserved end residues are part of each CDR3. D genes are given only for firm matches. A row's size may be missing; if present it is once, few, many or a size class.

J: TRBJ1-6
V: TRBV30
length: 13
size: NA
D: TRBD1
CDR3: CAWRQGYNSPLHF
DNA: TGTGCCTGGAGACAGGGGTATAATTCACCCCTCCACTTT

J: TRBJ2-3
V: TRBV13
length: 21
size: NA
D: TRBD2
CDR3: CASSIVSRLAGVGASTDTQYF
DNA: TGTGCCAGCAGTATAGTATCGCGCCTAGCGGGGGTTGGGGCGAGCACAGATACGCAGTATTTT

J: TRBJ2-5
V: TRBV19
length: 14
size: NA
D: TRBD1
CDR3: CASSMTQGWQTQYF
DNA: TGTGCCAGTAGTATGACACAGGGGTGGCAGACCCAGTACTTC

J: TRBJ1-1
V: TRBV6-5
length: 11
size: once
D: NA
CDR3: CASIKGTEAFF
DNA: TGTGCCAGCATCAAGGGGACTGAAGCTTTCTTT

J: TRBJ1-1
V: TRBV10-2
length: 14
size: NA
D: NA
CDR3: CASTPAGVNTEAFF
DNA: TGCGCCAGCACCCCCGCCGGGGTGAACACTGAAGCTTTCTTT

J: TRBJ1-2
V: TRBV4-3
length: 15
size: once
D: NA
CDR3: CASSQDRSQNYGYTF
DNA: TGCGCCAGCAGCCAAGACAGGAGTCAAAACTATGGCTACACCTTC

J: TRBJ1-1
V: TRBV29-1
length: 11
size: NA
D: NA
CDR3: CSVSENTEAFF
DNA: TGCAGCGTGTCAGAGAACACTGAAGCTTTCTTT

J: TRBJ2-6
V: TRBV4-1
length: 18
size: NA
D: TRBD1
CDR3: CASSHRDSSTSGANVLTF
DNA: TGCGCCAGCAGCCACAGGGACAGCTCCACCTCTGGGGCCAACGTCCTGACTTTC

J: TRBJ1-1
V: TRBV7-2
length: 14
size: NA
D: TRBD1
CDR3: CASSTTGANTEAFF
DNA: TGTGCCAGCAGCACAACAGGGGCCAACACTGAAGCTTTCTTT

J: TRBJ2-3
V: TRBV19
length: 18
size: NA
D: NA
CDR3: CASTLGWWTAGSTDTQYF
DNA: TGTGCCAGTACCCTCGGGTGGTGGACAGCCGGTAGCACAGATACGCAGTATTTT

J: TRBJ2-1
V: TRBV11-2
length: 15
size: NA
D: TRBD1
CDR3: CASRSGTGVNNEQFF
DNA: TGTGCCAGCAGGTCGGGGACAGGGGTGAACAATGAGCAGTTCTTC

J: TRBJ1-2
V: TRBV30
length: 13
size: NA
D: NA
CDR3: CAWSVNGVYGYTF
DNA: TGTGCCTGGAGTGTAAATGGTGTCTATGGCTACACCTTC

J: TRBJ1-1
V: TRBV19
length: 15
size: NA
D: NA
CDR3: CASSISAGLGSEAFF
DNA: TGTGCCAGTAGTATTTCGGCGGGATTAGGAAGTGAAGCTTTCTTT

J: TRBJ2-7
V: TRBV23-1
length: 16
size: NA
D: NA
CDR3: CASSHRRDPIPYEQYF
DNA: TGCGCCAGCAGTCATCGCCGGGATCCCATCCCATACGAGCAGTACTTC

J: TRBJ1-6
V: TRBV4-2
length: 15
size: NA
D: NA
CDR3: CASSQDAGSHSPLHF
DNA: TGTGCCAGCAGCCAAGATGCGGGAAGTCATTCACCCCTCCACTTT

J: TRBJ1-5
V: TRBV19
length: 14
size: NA
D: TRBD1
CDR3: CASTIGQGRQPQHF
DNA: TGTGCCAGTACCATTGGACAGGGGAGGCAGCCCCAGCATTTT

J: TRBJ1-3
V: TRBV6-6
length: 14
size: NA
D: TRBD1
CDR3: CASSQTGSGNTIYF
DNA: TGTGCCAGCAGTCAGACAGGGTCTGGAAACACCATATATTTT

J: TRBJ2-5
V: TRBV24-1
length: 13
size: NA
D: NA
CDR3: CATSESSIETQYF
DNA: TGTGCCACCAGTGAGAGTTCGATAGAGACCCAGTACTTC

J: TRBJ1-1
V: TRBV4-3
length: 15
size: NA
D: NA
CDR3: CASSQESSGNTEAFF
DNA: TGCGCCAGCAGCCAAGAATCATCCGGGAACACTGAAGCTTTCTTT

J: TRBJ1-2
V: TRBV7-2
length: 15
size: NA
D: TRBD1
CDR3: CASSYQQGIDYGYTF
DNA: TGTGCCAGCAGCTACCAACAGGGGATTGACTATGGCTACACCTTC

J: TRBJ1-5
V: TRBV6-5
length: 13
size: NA
D: TRBD1
CDR3: CASRTQGVQPQHF
DNA: TGTGCCAGCAGGACACAGGGGGTTCAGCCCCAGCATTTT

J: TRBJ2-5
V: TRBV11-2
length: 15
size: NA
D: NA
CDR3: CASSLDRTGQETQYF
DNA: TGTGCCAGCAGCTTAGATAGAACAGGCCAAGAGACCCAGTACTTC

J: TRBJ2-2
V: TRBV4-1
length: 18
size: NA
D: TRBD2
CDR3: CASSQETSGALNTGELFF
DNA: TGCGCCAGCAGCCAAGAGACTAGCGGGGCGTTGAACACCGGGGAGCTGTTTTTT

J: TRBJ1-2
V: TRBV6-5
length: 13
size: NA
D: TRBD1
CDR3: CASSTDRGNGYTF
DNA: TGTGCCAGCAGTACGGACAGGGGGAACGGCTACACCTTC

J: TRBJ1-2
V: TRBV3-1/TRBV3-2
length: 15
size: NA
D: TRBD1
CDR3: CASSRMDRANYGYTF
DNA: TGTGCCAGCAGTCGAATGGACAGGGCTAACTATGGCTACACCTTC

J: TRBJ1-1
V: TRBV9
length: 14
size: NA
D: NA
CDR3: CASSVGPVNTEAFF
DNA: TGTGCCAGCAGCGTGGGACCAGTGAACACTGAAGCTTTCTTT

J: TRBJ1-5
V: TRBV15
length: 18
size: NA
D: TRBD1
CDR3: CATSRGSNTGEGNQPQHF
DNA: TGTGCCACCAGCAGAGGAAGTAATACAGGGGAAGGCAATCAGCCCCAGCATTTT

J: TRBJ2-2
V: TRBV6-5
length: 13
size: once
D: TRBD1
CDR3: CASSRDRAGELFF
DNA: TGTGCCAGCAGTCGGGACAGGGCCGGGGAGCTGTTTTTT

J: TRBJ1-6
V: TRBV7-8
length: 15
size: NA
D: TRBD1
CDR3: CASSPTDRADSPLHF
DNA: TGTGCCAGCAGCCCAACCGACAGGGCGGATTCACCCCTCCACTTT

J: TRBJ1-2
V: TRBV5-1
length: 14
size: NA
D: TRBD1
CDR3: CASSLEGGGRGYTF
DNA: TGCGCCAGCAGCTTGGAGGGAGGGGGCCGTGGCTACACCTTC

J: TRBJ2-7
V: TRBV18
length: 13
size: once
D: NA
CDR3: CASSPVRAYEQYF
DNA: TGTGCCAGCTCACCCGTCAGGGCCTACGAGCAGTACTTC

J: TRBJ2-2
V: TRBV4-1
length: 20
size: NA
D: TRBD2
CDR3: CASSQETSGGGFANTGELFF
DNA: TGCGCCAGCAGCCAAGAAACTAGCGGGGGGGGTTTTGCGAACACCGGGGAGCTGTTTTTT

J: TRBJ2-5
V: TRBV19
length: 14
size: NA
D: TRBD2
CDR3: CASRSAGGQETQYF
DNA: TGTGCCAGTCGTTCAGCGGGGGGGCAAGAGACCCAGTACTTC

J: TRBJ2-1
V: TRBV7-9
length: 16
size: NA
D: NA
CDR3: CASSLAQTGRRNEQFF
DNA: TGTGCCAGCAGCTTAGCGCAGACAGGGAGGCGAAATGAGCAGTTCTTC

J: TRBJ1-6
V: TRBV27
length: 14
size: NA
D: NA
CDR3: CASTLLGGISPLHF
DNA: TGTGCCAGCACCTTGTTGGGGGGCATATCACCCCTCCACTTT

J: TRBJ2-5
V: TRBV24-1
length: 16
size: NA
D: NA
CDR3: CATSDLGVSGQETQYF
DNA: TGTGCCACCAGTGATTTAGGGGTATCCGGCCAAGAGACCCAGTACTTC

J: TRBJ2-3
V: TRBV3-1/TRBV3-2
length: 16
size: once
D: TRBD1
CDR3: CASSLDLQGVTDTQYF
DNA: TGTGCCAGCAGCCTAGATCTCCAGGGGGTTACAGATACGCAGTATTTT

J: TRBJ1-1
V: TRBV9
length: 13
size: NA
D: NA
CDR3: CASSLGTGAEAFF
DNA: TGTGCCAGCAGCCTTGGAACGGGCGCTGAAGCTTTCTTT

J: TRBJ2-5
V: TRBV6-2/TRBV6-3
length: 15
size: NA
D: NA
CDR3: CASSYSNSVRETQYF
DNA: TGTGCCAGCAGTTACTCGAACAGCGTGCGGGAGACCCAGTACTTC

J: TRBJ2-5
V: TRBV9
length: 14
size: NA
D: NA
CDR3: CASSVGGTGETQYF
DNA: TGTGCCAGCAGCGTAGGAGGAACGGGGGAGACCCAGTACTTC

J: TRBJ1-4
V: TRBV7-2
length: 14
size: NA
D: NA
CDR3: CASSSENTNEKLFF
DNA: TGTGCCAGCAGCTCGGAGAATACTAATGAAAAACTGTTTTTT

J: TRBJ1-4
V: TRBV4-3
length: 16
size: NA
D: TRBD1
CDR3: CASSQGAGTGGEKLFF
DNA: TGCGCCAGCAGCCAAGGGGCCGGGACAGGGGGTGAAAAACTGTTTTTT

J: TRBJ2-1
V: TRBV3-1/TRBV3-2
length: 11
size: NA
D: NA
CDR3: CASRHGEEQFF
DNA: TGTGCCAGCCGACACGGGGAGGAGCAGTTCTTC

J: TRBJ1-5
V: TRBV5-5
length: 18
size: NA
D: NA
CDR3: CASSRRKTGTNNNQPQHF
DNA: TGTGCCAGCAGCCGAAGAAAAACCGGCACTAATAACAATCAGCCCCAGCATTTT

J: TRBJ2-1
V: TRBV7-2
length: 14
size: NA
D: NA
CDR3: CASRPGLPGNEQFF
DNA: TGTGCCAGCAGACCGGGACTCCCGGGAAATGAGCAGTTCTTC

J: TRBJ1-4
V: TRBV28
length: 16
size: NA
D: TRBD1
CDR3: CASSLEGAWTNEKLFF
DNA: TGTGCCAGCAGTTTAGAGGGGGCTTGGACTAATGAAAAACTGTTTTTT

J: TRBJ2-2
V: TRBV5-4
length: 13
size: NA
D: NA
CDR3: CASSLVGEGELFF
DNA: TGTGCCAGCAGCTTGGTAGGGGAAGGGGAGCTGTTTTTT

J: TRBJ1-6
V: TRBV7-8
length: 15
size: NA
D: NA
CDR3: CASHHGNPQASPLHF
DNA: TGTGCCAGCCACCACGGCAACCCTCAGGCTTCACCCCTCCACTTT

J: TRBJ1-3
V: TRBV23-1
length: 17
size: NA
D: TRBD1
CDR3: CASSLEDRENTGNTIYF
DNA: TGCGCCAGCAGTCTGGAAGACAGGGAAAACACTGGAAACACCATATATTTT

J: TRBJ1-3
V: TRBV9
length: 14
size: NA
D: NA
CDR3: CASSVLSSGNTIYF
DNA: TGTGCCAGCAGCGTCCTCAGTTCTGGAAACACCATATATTTT